The clone carrying this T cell receptor beta chain was observed a handful of times. The antigen is not known. TCRdb re-derived calls from the reads in MiXCR, one entry per CDR3 protein. The profile shows about 890,000 distinct CDR3 sequences, about a third of them singletons. The germline gives CDR1 SEHNR, CDR2 FQNEAQ (reference sequence). The CDR3 runs 15 residues. Unmatched junction bases numbered 11, after V lost 5 bases and J lost 7 bases. The data stem from a study of T cell repertoires in cytomegalovirus infection. Across the whole study: Public TCR beta signature analysis indicated the presence of both CMV infection and matching HLA type.

The chain has TRBV7-9 and TRBJ2-1, with TRBD1 matching 7 bases. The sample in question was cultured CD8+ T cells from PBMCs, obtained from culture after CMV antigen stimulation. The sequence derives from a human donor in good health (CMV status not recorded). Some clones in this sample may be carry-over from other donors' samples. The CDR3 DNA sequence: TGTGCCAGCAGCGACCGGGACAGACCCCTGAATGAGCAGTTCTTC. Translation gives CASSDRDRPLNEQFF.